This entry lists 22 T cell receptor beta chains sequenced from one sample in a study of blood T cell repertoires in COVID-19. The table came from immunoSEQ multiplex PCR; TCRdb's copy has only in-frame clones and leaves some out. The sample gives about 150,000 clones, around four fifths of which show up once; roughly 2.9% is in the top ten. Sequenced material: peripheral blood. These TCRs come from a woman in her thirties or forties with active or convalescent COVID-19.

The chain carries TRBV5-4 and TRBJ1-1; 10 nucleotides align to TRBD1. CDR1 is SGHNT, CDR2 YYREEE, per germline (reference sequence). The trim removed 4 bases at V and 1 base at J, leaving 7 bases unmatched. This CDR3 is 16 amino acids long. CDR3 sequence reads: CASSIRTGGTNTEAFF. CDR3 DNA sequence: TGTGCCAGCAGCATCCGGACAGGGGGGACGAACACTGAAGCTTTCTTT.

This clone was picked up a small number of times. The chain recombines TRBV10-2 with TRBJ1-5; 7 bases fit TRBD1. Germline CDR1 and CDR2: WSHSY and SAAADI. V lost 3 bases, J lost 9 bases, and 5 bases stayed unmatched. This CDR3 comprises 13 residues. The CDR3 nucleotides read TGCGCCAGCAGTGACACAGGGGTTTTGCCCCAGCATTTT. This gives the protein CASSDTGVLPQHF.

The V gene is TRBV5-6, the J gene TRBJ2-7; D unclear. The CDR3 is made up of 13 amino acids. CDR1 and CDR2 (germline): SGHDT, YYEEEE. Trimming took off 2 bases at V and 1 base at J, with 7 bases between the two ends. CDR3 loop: CASSFPGSYEQYF. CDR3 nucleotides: TGTGCCAGCAGCTTTCCAGGTTCCTACGAGCAGTACTTC.

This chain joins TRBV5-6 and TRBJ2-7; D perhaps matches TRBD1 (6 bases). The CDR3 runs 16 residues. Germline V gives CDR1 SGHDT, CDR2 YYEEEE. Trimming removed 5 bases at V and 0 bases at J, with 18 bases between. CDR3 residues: CASSFRGQGTSYEQYF. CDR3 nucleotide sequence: TGTGCCAGCAGTTTCAGGGGCCAAGGGACCTCCTACGAGCAGTACTTC. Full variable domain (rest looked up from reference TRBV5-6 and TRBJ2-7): DAGVTQSPTHLIKTRGQQVTLRCSPKSGHDTVSWYQQALGQGPQFIFQYYEEEERQRGNFPDRFSGHQFPNYSSELNVNALLLGDSALYLCASSFRGQGTSYEQYFGPGTRLTVT.

CDR3 amino acids: CASTEQNTEAFF. CDR3 bases: TGTGCCAGCACCGAACAAAACACTGAAGCTTTCTTT. The chain couples TRBV6-6 to TRBJ1-1, with unresolved D. V was clipped by 7 bases and J by 2 bases, with 8 bases between them. CDR1 and CDR2 from the germline V gene are MNHNY and SVGAGI (reference sequence). The CDR3 has 12 amino acids.

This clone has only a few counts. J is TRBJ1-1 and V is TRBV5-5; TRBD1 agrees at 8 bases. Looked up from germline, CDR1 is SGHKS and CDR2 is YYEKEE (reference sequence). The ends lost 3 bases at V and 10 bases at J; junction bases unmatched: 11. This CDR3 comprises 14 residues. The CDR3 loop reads CASSSFTGGAGAFF. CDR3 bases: TGTGCCAGCAGCTCGTTCACAGGGGGGGCGGGAGCTTTCTTT.

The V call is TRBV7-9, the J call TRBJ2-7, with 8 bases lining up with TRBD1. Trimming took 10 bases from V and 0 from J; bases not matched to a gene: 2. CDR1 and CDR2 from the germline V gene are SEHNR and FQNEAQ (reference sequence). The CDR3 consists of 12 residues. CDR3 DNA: TGTGCCACAACAGGGGGCTCCTACGAGCAGTACTTC. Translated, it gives CATTGGSYEQYF.

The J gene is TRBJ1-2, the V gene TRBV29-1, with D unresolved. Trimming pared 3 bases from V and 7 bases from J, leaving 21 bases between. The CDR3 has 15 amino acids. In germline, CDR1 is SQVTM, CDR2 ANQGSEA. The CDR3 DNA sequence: TGCAGCGTTGAGAGAGGGAACCGAGGAGGAGCTGGCTACACCTTC. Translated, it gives CSVERGNRGGAGYTF.

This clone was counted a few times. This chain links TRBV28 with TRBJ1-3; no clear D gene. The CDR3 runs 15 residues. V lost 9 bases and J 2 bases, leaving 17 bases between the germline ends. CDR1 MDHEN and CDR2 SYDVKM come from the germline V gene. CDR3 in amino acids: CASRRRGGAGNTIYF. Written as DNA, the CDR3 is TGTGCCAGTAGAAGGCGCGGCGGGGCTGGAAACACCATATATTTT.

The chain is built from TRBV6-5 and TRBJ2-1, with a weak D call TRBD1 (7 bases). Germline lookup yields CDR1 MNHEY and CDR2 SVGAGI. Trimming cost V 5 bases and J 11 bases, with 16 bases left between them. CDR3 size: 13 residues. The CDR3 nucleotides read TGTGCCAGCAGTAGCCCAGGGGGGAGGAAGCAGTTCTTC. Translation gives CASSSPGGRKQFF.

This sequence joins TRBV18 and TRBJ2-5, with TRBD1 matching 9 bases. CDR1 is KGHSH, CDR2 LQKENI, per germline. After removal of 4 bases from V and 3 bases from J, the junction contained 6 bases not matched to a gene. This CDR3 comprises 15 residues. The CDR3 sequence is CASSLATGGKETQYF. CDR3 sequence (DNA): TGTGCCAGCTCACTTGCTACAGGGGGCAAAGAGACCCAGTACTTC.

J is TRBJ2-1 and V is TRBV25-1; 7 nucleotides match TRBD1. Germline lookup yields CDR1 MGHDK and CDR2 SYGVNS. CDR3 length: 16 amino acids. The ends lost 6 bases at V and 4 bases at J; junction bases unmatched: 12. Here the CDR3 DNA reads TGTGCCAGCAGGAGCTTGACCGGGACAGAGTACAATGAGCAGTTCTTC. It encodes CASRSLTGTEYNEQFF.

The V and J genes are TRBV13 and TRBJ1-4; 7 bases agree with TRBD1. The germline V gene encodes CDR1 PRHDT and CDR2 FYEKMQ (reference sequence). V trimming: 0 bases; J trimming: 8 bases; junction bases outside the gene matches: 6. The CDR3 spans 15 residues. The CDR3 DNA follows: TGTGCCAGCAGCTTAGGGACAGGGTTTCGGGAAAAACTGTTTTTT. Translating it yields CASSLGTGFREKLFF.

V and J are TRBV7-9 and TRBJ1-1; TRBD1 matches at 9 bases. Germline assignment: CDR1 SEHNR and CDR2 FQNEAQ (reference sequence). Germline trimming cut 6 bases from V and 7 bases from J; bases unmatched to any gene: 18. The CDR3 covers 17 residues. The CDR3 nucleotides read TGTGCCAGCAGTCCTACCGGGACAGGGTATCGAGACAGTGAAGCTTTCTTT. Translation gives CASSPTGTGYRDSEAFF. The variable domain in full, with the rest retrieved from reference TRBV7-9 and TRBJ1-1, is DTGVSQNPRHKITKRGQNVTFRCDPISEHNRLYWYRQTLGQGPEFLTYFQNEAQLEKSRLLSDRFSAERPKGSFSTLEIQRTEQGDSAMYLCASSPTGTGYRDSEAFFGQGTRLTVV.

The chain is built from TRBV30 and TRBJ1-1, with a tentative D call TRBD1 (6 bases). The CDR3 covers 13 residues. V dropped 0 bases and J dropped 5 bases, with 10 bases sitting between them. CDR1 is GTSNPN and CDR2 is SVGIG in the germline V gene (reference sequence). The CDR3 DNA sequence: TGTGCCTGGAGTGTACAGGGAGATACTGAAGCTTTCTTT. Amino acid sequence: CAWSVQGDTEAFF.

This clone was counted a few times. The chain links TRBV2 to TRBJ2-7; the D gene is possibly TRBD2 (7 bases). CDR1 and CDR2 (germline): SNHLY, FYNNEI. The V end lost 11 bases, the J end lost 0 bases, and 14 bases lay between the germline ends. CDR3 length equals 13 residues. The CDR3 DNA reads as TGTGCCTCCGAGGGGGGGGTCTCCTACGAGCAGTACTTC. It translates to CASEGGVSYEQYF.

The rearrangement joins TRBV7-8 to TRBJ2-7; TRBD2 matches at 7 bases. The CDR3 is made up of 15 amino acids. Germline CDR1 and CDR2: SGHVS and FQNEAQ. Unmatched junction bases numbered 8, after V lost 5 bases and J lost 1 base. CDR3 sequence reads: CASSTTSSNSYEQYF. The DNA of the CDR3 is TGTGCCAGCAGCACGACTAGCTCAAATTCCTACGAGCAGTACTTC.

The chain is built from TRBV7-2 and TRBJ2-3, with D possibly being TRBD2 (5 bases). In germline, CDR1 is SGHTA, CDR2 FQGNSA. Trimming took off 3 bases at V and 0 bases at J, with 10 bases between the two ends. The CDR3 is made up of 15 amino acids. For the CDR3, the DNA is TGTGCCAGCAGCTTCGGACGGGGAAGCACAGATACGCAGTATTTT. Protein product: CASSFGRGSTDTQYF.

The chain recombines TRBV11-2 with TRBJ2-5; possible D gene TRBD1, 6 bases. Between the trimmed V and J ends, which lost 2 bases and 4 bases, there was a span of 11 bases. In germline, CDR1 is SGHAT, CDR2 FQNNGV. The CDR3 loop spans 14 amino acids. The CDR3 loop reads CASSLMGAGETQYF. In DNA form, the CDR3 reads TGTGCCAGCAGCTTAATGGGGGCTGGAGAGACCCAGTACTTC.

In nucleotides, the CDR3 is TGCGCCAGCAGCCCTGGGACAGGGGTCGAAAAACTGTTTTTT. It codes for CASSPGTGVEKLFF. The J gene is TRBJ1-4, the V gene TRBV5-1; 10 bases are a match to TRBD1. V was clipped by 4 bases and J by 8 bases; unmatched bases: 5. The V gene's germline CDR1 is SGHRS and CDR2 YFSETQ. The CDR3 consists of 14 residues.

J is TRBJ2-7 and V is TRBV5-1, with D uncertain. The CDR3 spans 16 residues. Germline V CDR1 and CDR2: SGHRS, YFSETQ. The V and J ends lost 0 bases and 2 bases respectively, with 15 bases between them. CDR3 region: CASSLGASTSTYEQYF. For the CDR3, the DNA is TGCGCCAGCAGCTTGGGGGCTTCTACATCTACCTACGAGCAGTACTTC.

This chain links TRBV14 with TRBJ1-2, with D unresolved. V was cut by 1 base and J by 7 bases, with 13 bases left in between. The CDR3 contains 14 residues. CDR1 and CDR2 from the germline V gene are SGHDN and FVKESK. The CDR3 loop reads CASSQAPVRGGYTF. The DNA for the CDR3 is TGTGCCAGCAGCCAAGCCCCAGTTCGAGGTGGCTACACCTTC.